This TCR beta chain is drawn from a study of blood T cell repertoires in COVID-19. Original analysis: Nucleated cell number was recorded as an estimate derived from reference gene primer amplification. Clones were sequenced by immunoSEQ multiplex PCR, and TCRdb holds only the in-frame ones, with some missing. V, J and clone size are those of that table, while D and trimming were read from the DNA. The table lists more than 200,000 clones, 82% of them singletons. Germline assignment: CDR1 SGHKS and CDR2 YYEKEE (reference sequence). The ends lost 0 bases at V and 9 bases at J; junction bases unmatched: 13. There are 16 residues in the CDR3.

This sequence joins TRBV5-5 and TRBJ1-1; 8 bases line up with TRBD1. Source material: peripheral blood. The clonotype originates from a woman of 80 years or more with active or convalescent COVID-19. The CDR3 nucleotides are TGTGCCAGCAGCTTGGCCGGTGGGACAGGTTTCCCTAAAGCTTTCTTT. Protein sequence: CASSLAGGTGFPKAFF.